The clone carrying this T cell receptor beta chain occurred once. Its antigen remains unknown. Between the trimmed V and J ends, which lost 2 bases and 4 bases, there was a span of 11 bases. The CDR3 consists of 14 residues. Germline CDR1 is MDHEN and CDR2 is SYDVKM. Together with a sample-barcoded 5' primer, a J-beta primer mix was included in a second PCR lasting about 7 to 11 cycles. In TCRdb, the 5' RACE reads were re-called with MiXCR into one record per CDR3 protein. The table includes hundreds of thousands of distinct CDR3 sequences, over 20% detected once. This entry belongs to a study of blood T cells in healthy people across ages. Study-level findings and limits: It was held that diversity estimates obtained from one million T cells represented underestimates.

Every participating donor contributed 9.5 to 10 milliliters of peripheral blood through a draw. Whenever a sample was processed, at least 6 million PBMCs were isolated. J is TRBJ1-2 and V is TRBV28, with D hard to call. This clonotype was sampled from a man between 65 and 79 years old in good health. The sample was blood. This CDR3 reads CASSLVTDFYGYTF. DNA for the CDR3: TGTGCCAGCAGTTTAGTTACGGACTTCTATGGCTACACCTTC.